This TCR beta chain derives from a study of blood T cells in healthy people across ages (dated by TCRdb to between 2014 and 2016). About the investigation overall: Template switching captured roughly one uniquely barcoded TCR beta cDNA molecule per two T cells in model experiments. The study measured age-related changes in TCR beta repertoire diversity using deep sequencing normalized with unique cDNA molecular identifiers. Donors were grouped into four age groups: young (average approximately 15 years), middle-aged (39), aged (62) and long-lived (around 80). To avoid experimental bias, donors of different ages were distributed randomly across sequencing lanes. For two donors (one aged 18 to 30 and one aged 80 or older), the study analyzed two additional independent replicas of 1 million unique cDNA reads from the same blood draw.

Receptors were amplified or captured by 5' RACE. TCRdb records Illumina HiSeq 2500 as the sequencer. A second PCR of roughly 7 to 11 cycles was performed with a sample-barcoded 5' primer and a J-beta primer mix. A template-switch 5' adaptor carrying 12 random nucleotides introduced a unique molecular identifier onto each TCR beta cDNA molecule. At least 2.5 million CDR3-containing paired-end reads were obtained from each sample. All of the RNA was converted into first-strand cDNA using the Mint cDNA synthesis kit, with a TRBC-specific oligonucleotide serving as the primer. Following uracil-DNA glycosylase treatment, a first 18-cycle PCR with universal primers M1SS and BC2_uni_R was performed on all cDNA. The authors' pipeline ran thus. For normalization, 1 million high-quality reads were randomly selected from each sample, with every read carrying a distinct molecular identifier. Reads with shared molecular identifiers were discarded instead of being binned into consensus sequences. MiTCR, run with a Q25 quality threshold and the strictest error-elimination algorithm, handled CDR3 identification, clonotype clustering and error correction. A nonparametric unseen species model using Euler transformation provided a lower-bound estimate of total TCR beta diversity. Using fastp at Q25 and MiXCR, TCRdb reprocessed the public reads and kept productive beta chains. Rows are combined by CDR3 protein, so each entry shows the most common genes and DNA. Clone size and V and J calls follow TCRdb, not the original study. The sample table shows over 700,000 distinct CDR3 sequences, and about 53% are seen once. Approximately 40% of the sample comes from the top ten.

The roughly 39 donors, aged about 6 to 95 years, were systemically healthy Caucasian individuals from Russia. Each donor gave 8 to 10 milliliters of peripheral blood, drawn into EDTA-treated Vacutainer tubes. Ficoll-Paque density-gradient centrifugation was used to isolate PBMCs, with at least 6 million per sample. Trizol reagent was used to extract total RNA from the PBMCs, yielding at least 6 micrograms per sample. The percentages of naive CD45RAhigh/CD27high T cells were determined by flow cytometry on a PBMC aliquot from every donor. The paper as a whole reports these results and caveats: Observed TCR beta diversity correlated strongly with the percentage of naive T cells measured by flow cytometry. Because the CMV infection status of the donors was unknown, age-related changes in expanded clonotypes may potentially have been confounded. Bulk unsorted PBMC profiling prevented conclusive comparison of naive and antigen-experienced compartments. Estimates of total diversity based on one million sequenced T cells were regarded as lower bounds and as underestimates. The long-lived group showed more naive CD4+ T cells, fewer expanded clones and increased TCR diversity than the aged group, suggesting age selection. Observed TCR beta diversity per million T cells fell roughly linearly with age, and a significant reduction was already apparent by age roughly 40.

V and J lose 0 bases and 4 bases, and a span of 6 bases separates them. CDR1 MGHRA and CDR2 YSYEKL were looked up in the germline V gene. The CDR3, cysteine through phenylalanine, is 13 amino acids long. Only the CDR3 DNA stays, 39 bases, in frame from base 1. Concerning this clonotype itself: The antigen it binds to is not known. It has no much larger one-base neighbor in the sample; base qualities were not kept.

Recombination joined TRBV4-1 with TRBJ1-2, with no D gene named confidently. This clonotype originated in an elderly man in good health. The sequenced sample was blood. DNA sequence: TGCGCCAGCAGCCAAGAATTATCCTATGGCTACACCTTC. Its amino acids are CASSQELSYGYTF.